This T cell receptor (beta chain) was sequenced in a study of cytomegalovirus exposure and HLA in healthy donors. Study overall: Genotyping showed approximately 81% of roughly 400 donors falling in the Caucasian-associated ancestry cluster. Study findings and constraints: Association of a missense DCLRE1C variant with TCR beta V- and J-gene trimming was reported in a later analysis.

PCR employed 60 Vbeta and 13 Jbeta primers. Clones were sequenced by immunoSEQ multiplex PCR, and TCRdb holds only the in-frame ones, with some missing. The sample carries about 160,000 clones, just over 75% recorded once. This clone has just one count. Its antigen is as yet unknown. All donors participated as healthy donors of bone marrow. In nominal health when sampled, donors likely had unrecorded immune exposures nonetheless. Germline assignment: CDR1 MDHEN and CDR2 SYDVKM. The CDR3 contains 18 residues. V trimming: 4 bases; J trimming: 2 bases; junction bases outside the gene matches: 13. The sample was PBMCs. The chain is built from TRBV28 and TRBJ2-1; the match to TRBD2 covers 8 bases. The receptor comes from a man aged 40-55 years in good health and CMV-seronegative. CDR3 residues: CASSSTIRASGPYNEQFF. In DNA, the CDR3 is TGTGCCAGCAGTTCGACAATAAGGGCTAGCGGGCCCTACAATGAGCAGTTCTTC.